Listed below are T cell receptor beta chains from one sample, sequenced in a study of CD8 T cells in Susac syndrome. TCRdb independently ran MiXCR on the immunoSEQ multiplex PCR reads; one entry per CDR3 protein. The sample lists about 180,000 distinct CDR3 sequences, 94% seen once, with 0.12% in the top ten. The sample consisted of CD4+ T cells from PBMCs. These receptor sequences come from a human donor with Susac syndrome. CDR3s include the opening cysteine and the closing phenylalanine or tryptophan. Only some rows state a clone size, as once, few, many or a class for expanded clones.

TRBJ2-5	TRBV3-1	-	CASSLTGGETQYF
TRBJ1-1	TRBV15	-	CATSRDSAGNTEAFF
TRBJ1-1	TRBV9	-	CASSVDFGGYTEAFF
TRBJ1-1	TRBV20-1	-	CSASFLGVSGAFF
TRBJ2-3	TRBV20-1	-	CSAREPRASTDTQYF
TRBJ2-7	TRBV15	-	CATSRDGKGKSYEQYF
TRBJ1-2	TRBV25-1	-	CASSEGGGTGYTF
TRBJ2-1	TRBV20-1	-	CSARDPRIGDEQFF
TRBJ1-1	TRBV20-1	-	CSAREVGRTEAFF
TRBJ2-2	TRBV3-1	-	CASSPIPTANTGELFF
TRBJ2-3	TRBV5-1	-	CASSDSPTDTQYF
TRBJ1-1	TRBV5-4	once	CASSSRWQNTEAFF
TRBJ1-2	TRBV7-2	-	CASSGNRGNYGYTF
TRBJ2-5	TRBV19	-	CASNDLFQETQYF
TRBJ1-3	TRBV20-1	-	CSAPAVAEGNTIYF
TRBJ1-3	TRBV7-7	-	CASSPTGRDPRNTIYF
TRBJ2-3	TRBV18	-	CASSPEAGTDTQYF
TRBJ2-7	TRBV7-9	-	CASSQGGGYEQYF